This entry describes one TCR beta chain. The germline V gene encodes CDR1 SNHLY and CDR2 FYNNEI. V lost 3 bases to trimming and J lost 4 bases; unmatched junction nucleotides: 2. This CDR3 has 14 amino acids. The data derive from a study of cytomegalovirus exposure and HLA in healthy donors. Across the whole study: Findings of an earlier analysis included some 110 million unique TCR beta sequences from roughly 180 million T cells.

Researchers ran the PCR with 60 Vbeta and 13 Jbeta primers. Data came from immunoSEQ multiplex PCR; TCRdb stores just in-frame clones and leaves some out. The sample shows approximately 160,000 clones, around 79% of them seen only once. The TCR sequence derives from a male donor in good health and CMV-seropositive. The specimen sequenced was PBMCs. This sequence joins TRBV2 and TRBJ1-5; 8 nucleotides agree with TRBD1. CDR3 loop: CASSETGANQPQHF. CDR3 DNA sequence: TGTGCCAGCAGTGAGACAGGGGCTAATCAGCCCCAGCATTTT.